Below, 3 T cell receptor beta chains from the same sample are listed, as sequenced in a study of OX40 agonist ivuxolimab in advanced cancers. Profiled with immunoSEQ multiplex PCR; TCRdb holds only in-frame clones, not every one. Counted here are 40,000 to 60,000 clones, approximately 90% occurring once; the ten biggest clones make up roughly a tenth. The source material was CD4+ or CD8+ T cells sorted from blood, sampled in a trial of the OX40 agonist ivuxolimab. The receptor set was obtained from an adult with an advanced solid tumor such as melanoma, head and neck, liver or kidney cancer.

The chain carries TRBV7-8 and TRBJ2-3; TRBD2 aligns across 8 bases. Per germline, CDR1 SGHVS and CDR2 FQNEAQ. This CDR3 comprises 15 residues. V trimming: 5 bases; J trimming: 0 bases; junction bases outside the gene matches: 4. CDR3 residues: CASSLVAGSTDTQYF. Written as DNA, the CDR3 is TGTGCCAGCAGCCTGGTAGCGGGAAGCACAGATACGCAGTATTTT.

The V gene is TRBV7-6, the J gene TRBJ2-3; perhaps TRBD2 as D (6 bases). In germline, CDR1 is SGHVS, CDR2 FNYEAQ. This CDR3 has 13 residues. Trimming left V 0 bases short and J 6 bases short, with 7 bases between. The CDR3 sequence is CASSLAGLDTQYF. CDR3 DNA: TGTGCCAGCAGCTTAGCGGGACTCGATACGCAGTATTTT.

The rearrangement links TRBV9 to TRBJ2-7; 8 bases line up with TRBD1. The CDR3 runs 14 residues. V lost 0 bases, J lost 3 bases, and 2 bases stayed unmatched. Germline-derived CDR1 and CDR2 are SGDLS and YYNGEE. The DNA of the CDR3 is TGTGCCAGCAGCGTAGTTGGACAGGGCTACGAGCAGTACTTC. This codes for CASSVVGQGYEQYF.